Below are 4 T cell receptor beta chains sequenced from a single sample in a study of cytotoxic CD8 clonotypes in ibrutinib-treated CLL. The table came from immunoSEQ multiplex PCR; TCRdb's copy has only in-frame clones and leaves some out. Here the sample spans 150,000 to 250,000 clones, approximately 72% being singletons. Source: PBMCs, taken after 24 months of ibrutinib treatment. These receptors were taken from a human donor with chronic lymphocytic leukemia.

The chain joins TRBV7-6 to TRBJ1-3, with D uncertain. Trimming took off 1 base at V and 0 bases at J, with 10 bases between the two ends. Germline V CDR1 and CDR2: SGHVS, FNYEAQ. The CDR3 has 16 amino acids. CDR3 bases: TGTGCCAGCAGCTTAGTGTCAGCCAACTCTGGAAACACCATATATTTT. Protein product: CASSLVSANSGNTIYF.

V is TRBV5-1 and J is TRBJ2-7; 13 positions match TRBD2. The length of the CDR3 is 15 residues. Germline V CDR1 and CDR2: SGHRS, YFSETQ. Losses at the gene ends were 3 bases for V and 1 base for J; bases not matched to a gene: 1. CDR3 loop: CASSSGLAGSYEQYF. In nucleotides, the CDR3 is TGCGCCAGCAGCTCGGGACTAGCGGGATCCTACGAGCAGTACTTC.

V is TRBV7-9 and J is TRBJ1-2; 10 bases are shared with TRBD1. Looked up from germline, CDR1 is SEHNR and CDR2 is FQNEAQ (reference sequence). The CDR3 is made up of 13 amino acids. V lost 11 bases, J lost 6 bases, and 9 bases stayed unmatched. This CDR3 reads CAGEDRGGNGYTF. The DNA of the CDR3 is TGTGCCGGGGAGGACAGGGGGGGAAATGGCTACACCTTC.

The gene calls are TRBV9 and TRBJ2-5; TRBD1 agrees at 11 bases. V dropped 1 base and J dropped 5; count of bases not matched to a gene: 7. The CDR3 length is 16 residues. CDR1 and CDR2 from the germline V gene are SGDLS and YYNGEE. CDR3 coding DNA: TGTGCCAGCAGCGTATGGGGACAGGGGGGATCGGAGACCCAGTACTTC. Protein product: CASSVWGQGGSETQYF.